A selection of T cell receptor beta chains follows, all from one sample in a study of blood T cell repertoires in COVID-19. Assay used: immunoSEQ multiplex PCR; TCRdb lists only in-frame clones, some missing. The sample has about 49,000 clones; 85% to 90% are singletons. Sequenced input: peripheral blood. The receptor set was obtained from an elderly woman with COVID-19, enrolled during active disease. The conserved cysteine and the conserved F or W are not part of the CDR3 here.

V gene,J gene,CDR3 protein
TRBV18,TRBJ1-1,ASSPQQGEAF
TRBV7-9,TRBJ2-7,ASSQTVSYEQY
TRBV7-2,TRBJ2-1,ASSFQGTSANNEQF
TRBV10-2,TRBJ1-5,ASSLGLRRGRQPQH
TRBV30,TRBJ2-6,AWSSGRQGANVLT
TRBV20-1,TRBJ1-2,SAPGLMGYT
TRBV29-1,TRBJ2-7,SVRGRGVWEQY
TRBV4-1,TRBJ2-7,ASSQDGVGGSSYEQY
TRBV29-1,TRBJ2-7,SGPRLAGTQRKNEQY
TRBV19,TRBJ2-2,ASSPLGQGNTGELF
TRBV25-1,TRBJ2-7,ASRGDREPYEQY
TRBV19,TRBJ1-3,ASSMGRLGTGSGNTIY
TRBV6-5,TRBJ1-4,ASDRDRDEKLF
TRBV3-1/TRBV3-2,TRBJ1-2,ASSQGQPNYT
TRBV5-1,TRBJ2-3,ASSLGLAGGPSTDTQY
TRBV6-2/TRBV6-3,TRBJ2-5,ASSLSPRTQY
TRBV7-9,TRBJ1-1,ASSLDGSGTEAF
TRBV9,TRBJ2-2,ASSVDRVGTGELF
TRBV6-5,TRBJ2-7,ASGTGYYEQY
TRBV19,TRBJ1-1,ASSIDPGTGITFGAF
TRBV18,TRBJ2-3,ASSPKGGGRSTDTQY
TRBV5-4,TRBJ2-6,ASSLSGRSGANVLT
TRBV21-1,TRBJ1-3,ASTKGTAFSGNTIY
TRBV9,TRBJ2-5,ASSVGPSVGETQY
TRBV11-1,TRBJ1-6,ASSPRTANSPLH
TRBV11-2,TRBJ2-7,ASSLVTVAEQY
TRBV7-2,TRBJ1-2,ASSLSVGSSNYGYT
TRBV18,TRBJ2-5,ASSPGTIIVTQY
TRBV5-4,TRBJ1-1,ASSADRGTLNTEAF
TRBV7-9,TRBJ2-3,ASSPSRDTQY
TRBV6-5,TRBJ1-1,ASSYSGGWNTEAF
TRBV18,TRBJ1-6,ASAGQGNSPLH
TRBV14,TRBJ2-7,ASSPRLAGVGAEQY
TRBV10-3,TRBJ2-7,AISGALAVTSYEQY
TRBV7-8,TRBJ2-1,ASSLGTPSSYNEQF